This T cell receptor (beta chain) was recovered during a study of cytomegalovirus exposure and HLA in healthy donors. With regard to this clone: Antigen specificity is unknown.

PCR involved 60 Vbeta and 13 Jbeta primers. Profiling relied on immunoSEQ multiplex PCR, and the TCRdb table lists in-frame clones only, not all of them. The table lists approximately 150,000 clones, 81% of them singletons. There are 15 residues in the CDR3. Trimming shortened V by 0 bases and J by 11 bases, and 17 bases separated the two germline ends. CDR1 ENHRY and CDR2 SYGVKD come from the germline V gene. Study findings and constraints: Among immune exposure information, only CMV serostatus was available. A later analysis showed that HLA-associated TCR beta chains had undergone more clonal expansion than equally common others.

This clonotype originated in a man aged 45-65 years in good health and CMV-seropositive. Sequencing input: PBMCs. The chain links TRBV10-3 to TRBJ1-5; D uncertain. In nucleotides, the CDR3 is TGTGCCATCAGTGAGTCACGGGGAAACCTCGGGGCCCAGCATTTT. Its translation is CAISESRGNLGAQHF.